This T cell receptor beta chain was identified during a study of T cell changes during pregnancy in multiple sclerosis. Trimming at V came to 6 bases and at J to 4 bases, leaving 4 bases not matched to a gene. Germline lookup yields CDR1 MNHNY and CDR2 SVGAGI (reference sequence). There are 14 residues in the CDR3. Measured with immunoSEQ multiplex PCR; TCRdb has only the in-frame clones, and not every one. The profile shows 40,000 or so clones, 75% to 95% of them singletons. This clonotype was sampled from a female donor with multiple sclerosis, enrolled in a pregnancy study. Specimen: CD8+ T cells from peripheral blood mononuclear cells, collected before pregnancy. The chain uses TRBV6-6 and TRBJ1-5, with 9 positions matching TRBD1. CDR3 sequence reads: CASSSGTGNQPQHF. DNA for the CDR3: TGTGCCAGCAGCTCCGGGACAGGGAATCAGCCCCAGCATTTT.